This TCR beta chain was recorded in a study of blood T cells in healthy people across ages. The second PCR ran about 6 to 12 cycles with a sample-barcoded 5' primer and J-beta primers. Each cDNA was tagged by a template-switch adaptor containing 12 random nucleotides. TCRdb re-called the 5' RACE reads through MiXCR, storing one row per CDR3 protein. The table includes about 1,400,000 distinct CDR3 sequences, approximately 59% detected once. The CDR3 spans 15 residues. With 6 bases clipped from V and 5 bases from J, the junction kept 9 bases outside the gene matches. The V gene's germline CDR1 is MNHEY and CDR2 SVGAGI.

Material for sequencing was blood. The clonotype originates from a young man in good health. The chain carries TRBV6-5 and TRBJ2-1; 8 bases are a match to TRBD2. The DNA for the CDR3 is TGTGCCAGCAGCCCGGGAGGGGGGAGACACAATGAGCAGTTCTTC. This encodes CASSPGGGRHNEQFF.